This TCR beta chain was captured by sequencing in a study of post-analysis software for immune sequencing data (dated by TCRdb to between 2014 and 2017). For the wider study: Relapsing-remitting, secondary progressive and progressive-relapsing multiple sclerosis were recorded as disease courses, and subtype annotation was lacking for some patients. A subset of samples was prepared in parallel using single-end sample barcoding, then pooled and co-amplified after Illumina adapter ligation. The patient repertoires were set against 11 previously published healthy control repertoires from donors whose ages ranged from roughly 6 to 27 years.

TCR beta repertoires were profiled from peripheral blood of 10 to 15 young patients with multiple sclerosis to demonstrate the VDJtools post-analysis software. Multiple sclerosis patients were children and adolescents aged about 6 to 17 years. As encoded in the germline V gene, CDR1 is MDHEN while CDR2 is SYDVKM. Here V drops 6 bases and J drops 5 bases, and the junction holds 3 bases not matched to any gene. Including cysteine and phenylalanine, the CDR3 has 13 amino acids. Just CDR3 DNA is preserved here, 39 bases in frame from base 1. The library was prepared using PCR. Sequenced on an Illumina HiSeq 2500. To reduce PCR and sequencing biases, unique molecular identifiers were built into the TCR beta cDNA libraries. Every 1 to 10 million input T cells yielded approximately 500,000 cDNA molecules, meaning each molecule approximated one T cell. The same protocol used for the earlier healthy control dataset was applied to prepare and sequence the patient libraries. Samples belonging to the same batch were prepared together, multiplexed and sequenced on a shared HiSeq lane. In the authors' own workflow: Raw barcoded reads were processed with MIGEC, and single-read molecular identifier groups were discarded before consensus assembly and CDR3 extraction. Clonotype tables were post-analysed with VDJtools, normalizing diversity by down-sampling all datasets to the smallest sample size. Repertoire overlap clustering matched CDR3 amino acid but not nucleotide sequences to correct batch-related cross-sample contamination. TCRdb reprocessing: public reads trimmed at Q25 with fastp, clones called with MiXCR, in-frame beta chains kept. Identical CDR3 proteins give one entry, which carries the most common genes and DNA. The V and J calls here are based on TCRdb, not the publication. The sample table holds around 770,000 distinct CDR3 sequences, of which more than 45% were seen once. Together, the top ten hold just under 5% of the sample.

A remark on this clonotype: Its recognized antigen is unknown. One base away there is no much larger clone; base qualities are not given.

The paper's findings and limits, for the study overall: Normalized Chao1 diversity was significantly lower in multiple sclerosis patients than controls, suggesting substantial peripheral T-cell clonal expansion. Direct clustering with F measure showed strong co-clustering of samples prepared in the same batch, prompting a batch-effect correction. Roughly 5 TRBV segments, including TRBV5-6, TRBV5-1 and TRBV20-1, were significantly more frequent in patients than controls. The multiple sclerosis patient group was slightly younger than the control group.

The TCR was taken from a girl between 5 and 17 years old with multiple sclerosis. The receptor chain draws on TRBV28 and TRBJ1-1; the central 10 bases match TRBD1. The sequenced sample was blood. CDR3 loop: CASRGTGVTEAFF. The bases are TGTGCCAGCAGGGGGACAGGGGTTACTGAAGCTTTCTTT.